This T cell receptor beta chain was found in a study of T cell responses to AZD1222 COVID-19 vaccine. Measured with immunoSEQ multiplex PCR; TCRdb has only the in-frame clones, and not every one. The sample contains about 88,000 clones, about 88% of which appear only once. Germline CDR1 and CDR2: LNHDA and SQIVND (reference sequence). Trimming pared 8 bases from V and 3 bases from J, leaving 15 bases between. The CDR3 runs to 14 residues. Specimen: peripheral blood, collected 28 days after the second AZD1222 dose. V and J are TRBV19 and TRBJ2-3; D is tentatively TRBD1 or TRBD2 (5 bases each). This clonotype was sampled from an adult who received the AZD1222 COVID-19 vaccine. In DNA, the CDR3 is TGTGCCAGTCGTGCCCGGGGCCTTACAGATACGCAGTATTTT. Amino acids: CASRARGLTDTQYF.